The clone carrying this T cell receptor (beta chain) was recorded once. Its specificity is unknown. The entry originates in a study of T cell responses to AZD1222 COVID-19 vaccine. Study-wide points: Repertoires were obtained solely post-peak T cell response.

The CDR3 has 15 residues. V was pared by 4 bases and J by 4 bases, with 7 bases of the junction left unmatched. Germline assignment: CDR1 SGHKS and CDR2 YYEKEE (reference sequence). The table came from immunoSEQ multiplex PCR; TCRdb's copy has only in-frame clones and leaves some out. The top ten hold 2.8% of the sample, which has some 140,000 clones, approximately 90% seen once. The V call is TRBV5-5, the J call TRBJ2-7; TRBD1 aligns across 11 bases. This TCR was sampled from an adult in good health. The sample was peripheral blood, taken on day 0 of AZD1222 vaccination. CDR3: CASSAPGQGGYEQYF. The CDR3 DNA reads as TGTGCCAGCAGCGCACCGGGACAGGGGGGTTACGAGCAGTACTTC.